This T cell receptor (beta chain) originates from a study of OX40 agonist ivuxolimab in advanced cancers. Turning to the study itself: The dose-escalation cohort had hepatocellular carcinoma, melanoma, renal cell or head and neck cancer. Of mixed ages from about 23 to 90 and averaging about 60 years, the group was approximately 84% male.

General study results and limits: Circulating CD4+ and CD8+ T cells showed clonal expansion by week 6 at 0.1 to 3.0 mg/kg. Mean expanded clone counts were higher in CD8+ than CD4+ T cells.

Turning to this clone: Its antigen is unknown.

Per germline, CDR1 SGHNT and CDR2 YYREEE (reference sequence). The CDR3 length is 16 residues. V was clipped by 0 bases and J by 0 bases, with 9 bases between them. TCRdb's table, derived via immunoSEQ multiplex PCR, lists solely in-frame clones and lacks some. Among about 48,000 clones listed, about nine tenths were seen once. This receptor was taken from an adult with an advanced solid tumor such as melanoma, head and neck, liver or kidney cancer. This chain joins TRBV5-4 and TRBJ1-4; D possibly corresponds to TRBD1 (5 bases). The input for sequencing was CD4+ or CD8+ T cells sorted from blood, taken in a trial of the OX40 agonist ivuxolimab. CDR3 amino acids: CASSLAGTATNEKLFF. Here the CDR3 DNA reads TGTGCCAGCAGCTTGGCAGGGACTGCAACTAATGAAAAACTGTTTTTT.